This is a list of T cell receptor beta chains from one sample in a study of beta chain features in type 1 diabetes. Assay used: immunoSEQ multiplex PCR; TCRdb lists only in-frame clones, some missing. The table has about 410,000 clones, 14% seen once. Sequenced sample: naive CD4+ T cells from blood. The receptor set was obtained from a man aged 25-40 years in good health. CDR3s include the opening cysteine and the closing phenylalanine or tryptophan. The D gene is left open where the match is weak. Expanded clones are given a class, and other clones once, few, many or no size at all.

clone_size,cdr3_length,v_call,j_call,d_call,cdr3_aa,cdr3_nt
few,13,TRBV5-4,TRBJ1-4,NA,CASSPGDSEELFF,TGTGCCAGCAGCCCTGGGGATTCGGAGGAACTGTTTTTT
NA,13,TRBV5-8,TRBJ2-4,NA,CASSFSGNRIQYF,TGTGCCAGCAGCTTCTCAGGGAATCGCATTCAGTACTTC
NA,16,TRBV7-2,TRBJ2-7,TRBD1,CASSLLGTGGLYEQYF,TGTGCCAGCAGCTTATTGGGCACAGGGGGCTTGTACGAGCAGTACTTC
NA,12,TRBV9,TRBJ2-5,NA,CASGGAQETQYF,TGTGCCAGCGGGGGGGCACAGGAGACCCAGTACTTC
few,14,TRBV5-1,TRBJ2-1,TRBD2,CASSLALAYNEQFF,TGCGCCAGCAGCTTGGCACTAGCGTACAATGAGCAGTTCTTC
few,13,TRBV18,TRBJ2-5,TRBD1,CASSWTGQETQYF,TGTGCCAGCTCCTGGACAGGCCAAGAGACCCAGTACTTC
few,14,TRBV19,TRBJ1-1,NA,CASSRTRPNTEAFF,TGTGCCAGTAGTAGGACTAGACCGAACACTGAAGCTTTCTTT
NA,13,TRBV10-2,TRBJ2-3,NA,CAKGRGPTDTQYF,TGCGCCAAAGGACGGGGACCCACAGATACGCAGTATTTT
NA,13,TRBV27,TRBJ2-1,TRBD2,CASSFRTSGKWVF,TGTGCCAGCAGTTTCAGGACTAGCGGGAAGTGGGTCTTC
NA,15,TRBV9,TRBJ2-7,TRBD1,CASSPNPTGAYEQYF,TGTGCCAGCAGCCCCAATCCCACAGGGGCCTACGAGCAGTACTTC
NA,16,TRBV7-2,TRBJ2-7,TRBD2,CASSLEGRVLGGEQYF,TGTGCCAGCAGCTTAGAAGGGAGGGTCCTCGGGGGCGAGCAGTACTTC
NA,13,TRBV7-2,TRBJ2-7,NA,CASSSLQGGEQYF,TGTGCCAGCAGCTCCTTACAGGGTGGCGAGCAGTACTTC
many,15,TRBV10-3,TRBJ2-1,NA,CAILRDRSSYNEQFF,TGTGCCATCCTGCGTGACAGGAGCTCCTACAATGAGCAGTTCTTC
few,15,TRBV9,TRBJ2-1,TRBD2,CASSASGGAFREQFF,TGTGCCAGCAGCGCTAGCGGGGGGGCTTTCCGAGAGCAGTTCTTC
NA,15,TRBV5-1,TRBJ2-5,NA,CASSLDPTGRETQYF,TGCGCCAGCAGCTTGGATCCGACAGGGAGGGAGACCCAGTACTTC
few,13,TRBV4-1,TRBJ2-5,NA,CASSFGGEETQYF,TGCGCCAGCAGCTTCGGGGGTGAAGAGACCCAGTACTTC
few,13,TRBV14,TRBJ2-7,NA,CASSQGLPYEQYF,TGTGCCAGCAGCCAGGGGCTTCCCTACGAGCAGTACTTC
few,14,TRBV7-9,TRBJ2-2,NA,CATTGTLNTGELFF,TGTGCCACCACCGGGACACTAAACACCGGGGAGCTGTTTTTT
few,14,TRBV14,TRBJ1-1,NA,CASSPPTGTPKAFF,TGTGCCAGCAGCCCGCCCACCGGGACTCCGAAAGCTTTCTTT
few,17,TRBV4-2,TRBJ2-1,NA,CASSQVPTGSSYNEQFF,TGTGCCAGCAGCCAAGTTCCTACCGGGAGCTCCTACAATGAGCAGTTCTTC
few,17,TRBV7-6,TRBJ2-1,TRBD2,CASSLGGSGSSYNEQFF,TGTGCCAGCAGCTTAGGGGGGAGCGGGAGCTCCTACAATGAGCAGTTCTTC
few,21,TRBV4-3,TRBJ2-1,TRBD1,CASSQDLGTGRSPMSYNEQFF,TGCGCCAGCAGCCAAGATCTGGGGACAGGGCGATCCCCGATGTCCTACAATGAGCAGTTCTTC
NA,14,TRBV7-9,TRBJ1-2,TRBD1,CASSSTGPIYGYTF,TGTGCCAGCAGCTCGACAGGGCCCATCTATGGCTACACCTTC
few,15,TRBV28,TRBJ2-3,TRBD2,CASNLRLAGFVTQYF,TGTGCCAGCAACCTACGACTAGCGGGATTCGTAACGCAGTATTTT
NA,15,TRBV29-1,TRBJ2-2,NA,CSVGLGYRDTGELFF,TGCAGCGTCGGACTCGGGTATCGGGACACCGGGGAGCTGTTTTTT
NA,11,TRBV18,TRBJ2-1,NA,CASSQYNEQFF,TGTGCCAGCTCACAATACAATGAGCAGTTCTTC
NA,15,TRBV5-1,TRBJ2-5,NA,CASTHMTTGRETQYF,TGCGCCAGCACACACATGACCACAGGGCGGGAGACCCAGTACTTC
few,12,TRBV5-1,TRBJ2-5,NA,CATRRDMETQYF,TGCGCCACCAGAAGGGATATGGAGACCCAGTACTTC
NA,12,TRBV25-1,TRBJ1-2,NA,CASRLDGFGYTF,TGTGCCAGCAGACTCGACGGGTTTGGCTACACCTTC
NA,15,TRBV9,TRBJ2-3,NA,CASSRSGTSTDTQYF,TGTGCCAGCAGCAGAAGCGGAACTAGCACAGATACGCAGTATTTT